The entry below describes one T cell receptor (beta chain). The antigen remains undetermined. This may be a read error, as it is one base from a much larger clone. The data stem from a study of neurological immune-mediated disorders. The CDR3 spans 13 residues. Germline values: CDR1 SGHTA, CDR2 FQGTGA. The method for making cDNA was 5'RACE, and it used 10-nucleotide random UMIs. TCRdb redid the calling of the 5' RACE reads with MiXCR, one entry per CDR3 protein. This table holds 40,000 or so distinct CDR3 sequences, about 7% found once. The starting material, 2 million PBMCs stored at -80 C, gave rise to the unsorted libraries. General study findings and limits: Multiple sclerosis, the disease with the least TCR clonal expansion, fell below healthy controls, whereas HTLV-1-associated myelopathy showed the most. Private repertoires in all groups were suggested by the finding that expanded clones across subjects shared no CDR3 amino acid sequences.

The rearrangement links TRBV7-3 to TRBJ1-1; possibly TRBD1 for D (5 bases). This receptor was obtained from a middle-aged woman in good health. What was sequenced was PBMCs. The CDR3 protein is CASSPGQGTDAFF. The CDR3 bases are TGTGCCAGCAGCCCAGGGCAGGGCACTGATGCTTTCTTT.